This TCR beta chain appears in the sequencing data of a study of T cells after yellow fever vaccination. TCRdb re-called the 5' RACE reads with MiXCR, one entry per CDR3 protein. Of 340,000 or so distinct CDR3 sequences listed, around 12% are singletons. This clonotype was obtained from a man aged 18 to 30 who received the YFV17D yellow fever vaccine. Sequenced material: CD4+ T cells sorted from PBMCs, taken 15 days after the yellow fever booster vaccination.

The CDR3, as DNA: TGTGCCAGCAGTCGCGGGGGCATGTGGGGCAAAAACATTCAGTACTTC. It encodes CASSRGGMWGKNIQYF. The chain links TRBV6-5 to TRBJ2-4, with a possible D match to TRBD2 (7 bases). This CDR3 spans 16 amino acids. Between the trimmed V and J ends, which lost 5 bases and 3 bases, there was a span of 17 bases. Germline CDR1 reads MNHEY; CDR2 reads SVGAGI.